These T cell receptor beta chains were read from a single sample in a study of blood T cell repertoires in COVID-19. The table came from immunoSEQ multiplex PCR; TCRdb's copy has only in-frame clones and leaves some out. Among fewer than 70,000 clones, around 84% were seen once, and the ten largest hold 5.6%. The sample was peripheral blood. All receptors come from a woman aged 55-75 years with acute or convalescent COVID-19. Each CDR3 is given with its conserved first and last residue.

v_call: TRBV2; j_call: TRBJ2-1; cdr3_aa: CASNGHSEQFF
v_call: TRBV19; j_call: TRBJ1-2; cdr3_aa: CASSPDILKVECTF
v_call: TRBV2; j_call: TRBJ1-2; cdr3_aa: CASSFGERGYGYTF
v_call: TRBV4-1; j_call: TRBJ2-5; cdr3_aa: CASSQDHGTGYQVRETQYF
v_call: TRBV5-1; j_call: TRBJ2-7; cdr3_aa: CASSWGGTGSSYEQYF
v_call: TRBV4-1; j_call: TRBJ1-5; cdr3_aa: CASSQDRTGALNQPQHF
v_call: TRBV5-1; j_call: TRBJ2-2; cdr3_aa: CASSVGQGNTGELFF
v_call: TRBV5-1; j_call: TRBJ1-2; cdr3_aa: CASSWGTGKGYTF
v_call: TRBV9; j_call: TRBJ1-1; cdr3_aa: CASSVEMNTEAFF
v_call: TRBV29-1; j_call: TRBJ1-4; cdr3_aa: CSVERDEKLFF